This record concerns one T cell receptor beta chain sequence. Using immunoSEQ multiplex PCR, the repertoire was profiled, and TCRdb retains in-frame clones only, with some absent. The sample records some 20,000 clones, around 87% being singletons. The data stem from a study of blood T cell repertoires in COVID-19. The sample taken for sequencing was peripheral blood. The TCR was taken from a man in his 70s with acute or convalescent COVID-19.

The CDR3 DNA reads as TGTGCCAGCAGCTTGGCGGGCGGGAGTGGCTACACCTTC. This codes for CASSLAGGSGYTF. This sequence joins TRBV5-6 and TRBJ1-2; D ambiguous. The CDR3 loop spans 13 amino acids. Per germline, CDR1 SGHDT and CDR2 YYEEEE. V was shortened by 0 bases and J by 7 bases, with 10 bases between the two germline ends.